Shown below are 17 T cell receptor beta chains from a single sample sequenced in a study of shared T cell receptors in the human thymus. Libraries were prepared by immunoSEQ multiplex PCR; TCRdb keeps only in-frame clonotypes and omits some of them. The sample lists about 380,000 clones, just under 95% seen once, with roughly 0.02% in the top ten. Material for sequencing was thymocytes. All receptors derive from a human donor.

This chain's CDR3 is CASSPGGWGEQYF. DNA for the CDR3: TGTGCCAGCTCACCAGGGGGGTGGGGCGAGCAGTACTTC. V gene TRBV18 combines with J gene TRBJ2-7, with D tentatively TRBD2 (6 bases). Germline V CDR1 and CDR2: KGHSH, LQKENI. Trimming pared 2 bases from V and 6 bases from J, leaving 11 bases between. The CDR3 consists of 13 residues.

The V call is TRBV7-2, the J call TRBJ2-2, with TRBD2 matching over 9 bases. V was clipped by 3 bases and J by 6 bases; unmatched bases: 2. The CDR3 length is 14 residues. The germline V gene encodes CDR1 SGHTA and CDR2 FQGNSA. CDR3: CASSLIAGAGELFF. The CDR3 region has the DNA TGTGCCAGCAGCTTGATAGCGGGAGCCGGGGAGCTGTTTTTT.

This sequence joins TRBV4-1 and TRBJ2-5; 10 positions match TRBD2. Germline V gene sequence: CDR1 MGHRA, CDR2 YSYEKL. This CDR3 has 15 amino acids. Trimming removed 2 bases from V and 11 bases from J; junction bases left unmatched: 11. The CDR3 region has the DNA TGCGCCAGCAGCCAATACCTAGCGGGAGTGGGGGAGCAGTACTTC. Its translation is CASSQYLAGVGEQYF.

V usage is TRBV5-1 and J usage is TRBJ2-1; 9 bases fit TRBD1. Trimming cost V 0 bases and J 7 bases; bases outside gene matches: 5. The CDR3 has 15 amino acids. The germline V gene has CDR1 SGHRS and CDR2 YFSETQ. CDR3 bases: TGCGCCAGCAGCTTGGGAGGACAGGGGAGGAATGAGCAGTTCTTC. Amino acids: CASSLGGQGRNEQFF.

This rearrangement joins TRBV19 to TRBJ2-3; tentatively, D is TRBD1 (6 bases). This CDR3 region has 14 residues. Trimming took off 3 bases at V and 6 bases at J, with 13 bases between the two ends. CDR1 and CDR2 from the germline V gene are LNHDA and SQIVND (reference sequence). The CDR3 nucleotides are TGTGCCAGTAGTATTGGGACAAGGAGTGATACGCAGTATTTT. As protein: CASSIGTRSDTQYF. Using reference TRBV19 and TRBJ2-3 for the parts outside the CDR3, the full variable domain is DGGITQSPKYLFRKEGQNVTLSCEQNLNHDAMYWYRQDPGQGLRLIYYSQIVNDFQKGDIAEGYSVSREKKESFPLTVTSAQKNPTAFYLCASSIGTRSDTQYFGPGTRLTVL.

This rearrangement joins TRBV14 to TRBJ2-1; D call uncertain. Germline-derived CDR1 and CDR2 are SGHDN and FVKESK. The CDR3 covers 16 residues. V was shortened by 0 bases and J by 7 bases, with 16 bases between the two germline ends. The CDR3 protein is CASSQDLSTASNEQFF. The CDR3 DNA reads TGTGCCAGCAGCCAAGATCTGAGTACAGCCTCGAATGAGCAGTTCTTC.

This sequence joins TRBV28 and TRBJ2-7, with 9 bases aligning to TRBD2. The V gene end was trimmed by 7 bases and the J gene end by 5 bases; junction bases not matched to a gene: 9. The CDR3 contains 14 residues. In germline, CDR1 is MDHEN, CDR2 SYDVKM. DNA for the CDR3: TGTGCCAGCAAACCAAGGAGCGGGAGGAACGAGCAGTACTTC. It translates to CASKPRSGRNEQYF.

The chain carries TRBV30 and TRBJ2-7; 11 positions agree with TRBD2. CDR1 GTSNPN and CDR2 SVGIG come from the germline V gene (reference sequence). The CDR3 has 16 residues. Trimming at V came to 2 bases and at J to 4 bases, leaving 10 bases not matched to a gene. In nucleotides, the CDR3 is TGTGCCTGGAGTCCCTCTAGCGGGAGGCCCCTATACGAGCAGTACTTC. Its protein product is CAWSPSSGRPLYEQYF.

The CDR3 region is CASSHRDRNSLTNEKLFF. The DNA of the CDR3 is TGTGCCAGCAGCCACCGGGACAGGAACTCCTTAACTAATGAAAAACTGTTTTTT. This rearrangement joins TRBV7-9 to TRBJ1-4, with 8 bases fitting TRBD1. This CDR3 has 18 residues. V gave up 5 bases and J gave up 1 base; unmatched junction bases: 12. The germline V gene encodes CDR1 SEHNR and CDR2 FQNEAQ (reference sequence).

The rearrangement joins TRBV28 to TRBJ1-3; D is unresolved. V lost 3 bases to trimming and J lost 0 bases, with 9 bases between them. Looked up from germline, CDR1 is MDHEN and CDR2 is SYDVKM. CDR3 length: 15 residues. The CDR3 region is CASSFRLCSGNTIYF. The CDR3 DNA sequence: TGTGCCAGCAGTTTCAGGCTATGCTCTGGAAACACCATATATTTT.

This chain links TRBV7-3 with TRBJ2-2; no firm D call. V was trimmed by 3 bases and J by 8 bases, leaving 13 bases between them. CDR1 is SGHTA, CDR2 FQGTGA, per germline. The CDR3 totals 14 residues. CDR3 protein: CASSFDPHGGELFF. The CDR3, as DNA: TGTGCCAGCAGCTTTGACCCACACGGAGGGGAGCTGTTTTTT.

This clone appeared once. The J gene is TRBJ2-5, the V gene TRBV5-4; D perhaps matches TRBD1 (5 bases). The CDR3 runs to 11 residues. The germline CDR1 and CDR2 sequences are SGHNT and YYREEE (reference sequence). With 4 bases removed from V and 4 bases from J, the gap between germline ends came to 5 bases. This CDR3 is CASSQGETQYF. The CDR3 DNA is TGTGCCAGCAGCCAGGGAGAGACCCAGTACTTC.

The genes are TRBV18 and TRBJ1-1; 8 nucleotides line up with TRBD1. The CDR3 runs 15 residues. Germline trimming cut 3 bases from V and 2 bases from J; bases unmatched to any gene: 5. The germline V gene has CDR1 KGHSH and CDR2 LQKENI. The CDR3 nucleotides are TGTGCCAGCTCACCCCGGCAGGGGGCAAACACTGAAGCTTTCTTT. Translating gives CASSPRQGANTEAFF.

CDR3 loop: CASHMNTEAFF. CDR3 in DNA: TGTGCCAGTCATATGAACACTGAAGCTTTCTTT. The J gene is TRBJ1-1, the V gene TRBV27; unclear D gene. CDR3 length equals 11 residues. Per germline, CDR1 MNHEY and CDR2 SMNVEV (reference sequence). V gave up 9 bases and J gave up 0 bases, with 5 bases separating them.

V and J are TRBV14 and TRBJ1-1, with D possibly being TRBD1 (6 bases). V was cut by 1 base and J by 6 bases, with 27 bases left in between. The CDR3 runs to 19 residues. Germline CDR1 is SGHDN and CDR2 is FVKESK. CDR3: CASSQVKESNRAFRAEAFF. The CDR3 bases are TGTGCCAGCAGCCAAGTAAAGGAGTCGAACAGGGCTTTTCGGGCTGAAGCTTTCTTT.

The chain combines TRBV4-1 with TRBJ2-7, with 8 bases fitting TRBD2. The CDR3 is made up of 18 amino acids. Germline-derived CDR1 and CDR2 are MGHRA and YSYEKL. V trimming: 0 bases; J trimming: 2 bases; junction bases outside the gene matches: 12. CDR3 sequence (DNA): TGCGCCAGCAGCCAAGAAGTGGCGGGGGGCGATTTCGCCTACGAGCAGTACTTC. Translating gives CASSQEVAGGDFAYEQYF.

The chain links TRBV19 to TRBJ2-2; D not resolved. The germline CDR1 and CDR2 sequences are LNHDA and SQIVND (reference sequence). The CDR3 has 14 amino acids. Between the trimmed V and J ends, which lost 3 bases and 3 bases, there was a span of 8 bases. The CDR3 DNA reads TGTGCCAGTAGTATCCCTACCCACACCGGGGAGCTGTTTTTT. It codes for CASSIPTHTGELFF.